This T cell receptor beta chain appears in the sequencing data of a study of cytomegalovirus exposure and HLA in healthy donors. Study-wide results and limits: Association with HLA alleles at 0.05 false discovery rate was found for roughly 17,000 TCR beta sequences in a later analysis. Presence/absence analyses assumed roughly uniform sequencing depth across donors, which may not hold. Later analysis identified several of the most significant clusters that appeared linked to common viral pathogens. Later genetic work tied a missense DCLRE1C variant to beta-chain V and J trimming.

The V gene lost 3 bases and the J gene lost 2 bases, with 9 bases spanning the gap. The CDR3 is 14 residues long. In germline, CDR1 is MDHEN, CDR2 SYDVKM. For this clone: Its antigen is undetermined.

PCR used 60 Vbeta primers and 13 Jbeta primers. Assay: immunoSEQ multiplex PCR; the TCRdb copy retains only in-frame clones and omits some. Of under 200,000 clones in the sample, 60% to 80% were seen once. The J gene is TRBJ2-3, the V gene TRBV28; no definite D call. The source is a female donor in good health and CMV-seronegative. The sample taken for sequencing was PBMCs. This CDR3 reads CASSLVQVTDTQYF. As DNA, the CDR3 is TGTGCCAGCAGTTTGGTGCAGGTCACAGATACGCAGTATTTT.